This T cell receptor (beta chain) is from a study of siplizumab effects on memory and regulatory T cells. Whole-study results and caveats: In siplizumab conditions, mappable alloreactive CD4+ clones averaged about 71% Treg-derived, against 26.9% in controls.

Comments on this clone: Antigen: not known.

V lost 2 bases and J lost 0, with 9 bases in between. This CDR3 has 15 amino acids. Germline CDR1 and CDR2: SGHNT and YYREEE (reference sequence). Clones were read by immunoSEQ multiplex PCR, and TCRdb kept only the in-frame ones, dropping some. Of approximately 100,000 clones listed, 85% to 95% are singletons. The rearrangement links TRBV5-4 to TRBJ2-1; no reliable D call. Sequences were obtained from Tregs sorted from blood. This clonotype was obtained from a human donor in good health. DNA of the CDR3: TGTGCCAGCAGCTTTGGCGGAAGCTCCTACAATGAGCAGTTCTTC. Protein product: CASSFGGSSYNEQFF.